Presented here are 7 T cell receptor beta chains from one specimen sequenced in a study of cytomegalovirus exposure and HLA in healthy donors. Data came from immunoSEQ multiplex PCR; TCRdb stores just in-frame clones and leaves some out. The sample records some 350,000 clones, 87% being singletons. The sequencing sample was made of PBMCs. Receptor source: a woman in her twenties or thirties in good health and CMV-seropositive.

The V and J genes are TRBV6-5 and TRBJ2-7; D possibly corresponds to TRBD1 (6 bases). The germline V gene encodes CDR1 MNHEY and CDR2 SVGAGI. The V and J ends lost 2 bases and 0 bases respectively, with 11 bases between them. This CDR3 region has 15 residues. The CDR3 region has the DNA TGTGCCAGCAGTTACGGGGGCACCAACTCCTACGAGCAGTACTTC. As protein: CASSYGGTNSYEQYF.

In its sample, this clone was seen once. This chain connects TRBV5-1 to TRBJ2-3, with a weak D call TRBD1 (6 bases). Deletions cut 5 bases from V and 3 bases from J, with 19 bases between. CDR3 length: 16 residues. The germline V gene has CDR1 SGHRS and CDR2 YFSETQ. The CDR3 here is CASRPPPGQATDTQYF. DNA of the CDR3: TGCGCCAGCAGGCCTCCACCGGGACAAGCGACAGATACGCAGTATTTT.

V gene TRBV27 combines with J gene TRBJ2-7; 9 positions match TRBD2. The length of the CDR3 is 14 residues. The germline CDR1 and CDR2 sequences are MNHEY and SMNVEV (reference sequence). The V segment lost 4 bases and the J segment 4 bases; nucleotides outside the gene matches: 5. For the CDR3, the DNA is TGTGCCAGCAGTTCGGGACTAGCCCGATACGAGCAGTACTTC. This encodes CASSSGLARYEQYF.

The chain has TRBV7-6 and TRBJ2-2; 9 bases are shared with TRBD2. Germline V gene data show CDR1 as SGHVS and CDR2 as FNYEAQ. The CDR3 totals 16 residues. V lost 4 bases to trimming and J lost 5 bases; unmatched junction nucleotides: 8. The CDR3 coding sequence is TGTGCCAGCAGCTCAGCTTTAGCGGGAGCTACCGGGGAGCTGTTTTTT. Translated: CASSSALAGATGELFF.

This chain links TRBV7-9 with TRBJ2-7; 8 bases match TRBD2. The CDR3 has 14 amino acids. V trimming: 3 bases; J trimming: 2 bases; junction bases outside the gene matches: 3. Germline loops: CDR1 SEHNR, CDR2 FQNEAQ (reference sequence). In DNA form, the CDR3 reads TGTGCCAGCAGCTTGAGCGGGAGAGCCTACGAGCAGTACTTC. Encoded protein: CASSLSGRAYEQYF.

This chain connects TRBV28 to TRBJ2-5, with D perhaps TRBD1 (6 bases). V dropped 2 bases and J dropped 2 bases, with 12 bases sitting between them. Germline assignment: CDR1 MDHEN and CDR2 SYDVKM. The CDR3 has 15 amino acids. The CDR3 DNA reads as TGTGCCAGCAGTTTAGGGCAGGGGAAACAAGAGACCCAGTACTTC. This gives the protein CASSLGQGKQETQYF.

The genes are TRBV28 and TRBJ2-5, with D tentatively TRBD1 (5 bases). The germline gives CDR1 MDHEN, CDR2 SYDVKM. The CDR3 covers 14 residues. Trimming left V 8 bases short and J 4 bases short, with 17 bases between. CDR3 sequence (DNA): TGTGCCAGCGCCATTGTTGGGGCGGCAGAGACCCAGTACTTC. The encoded protein is CASAIVGAAETQYF.